Below are 28 T cell receptor beta chains sequenced from a single sample in a study of blood T cell repertoires in COVID-19. Sequencing used immunoSEQ multiplex PCR; TCRdb keeps in-frame clones, though not all of them. Of 30,000 to 40,000 clones in the sample, 80% to 90% were seen once. The sequenced sample consisted of peripheral blood. Source of these receptors: a human donor in a cohort sampled during active COVID-19.

The rearrangement joins TRBV7-2 to TRBJ2-1; D is ambiguous. V was trimmed by 3 bases and J by 10 bases, leaving 7 bases between them. Germline V gives CDR1 SGHTA, CDR2 FQGNSA. There are 11 residues in the CDR3. CDR3 DNA: TGTGCCAGCAGCTTTGGCCCGGAGCAGTTCTTC. As protein: CASSFGPEQFF.

The V gene is TRBV5-1, the J gene TRBJ2-4; TRBD2 matches at 14 bases. V dropped 4 bases and J dropped 5; count of bases not matched to a gene: 2. CDR1 and CDR2 (germline): SGHRS, YFSETQ. CDR3 length equals 15 residues. CDR3 loop: CASSGLAGGQNIQYF. DNA of the CDR3: TGCGCCAGCAGCGGACTAGCGGGAGGACAAAACATTCAGTACTTC.

The chain links TRBV6-1 to TRBJ2-7; 7 bases align to TRBD2. This CDR3 has 15 residues. The junction had 5 bases not matched to a gene; V was cut back by 0 bases and J by 3 bases. Germline V CDR1 and CDR2: MNHNS, SASEGT. The CDR3 region is CASSEAGGSSYEQYF. CDR3 sequence (DNA): TGTGCCAGCAGTGAAGCCGGCGGGAGCAGCTACGAGCAGTACTTC.

This chain uses TRBV30 with TRBJ2-3; D gene unclear. Germline assignment: CDR1 GTSNPN and CDR2 SVGIG (reference sequence). The CDR3 sequence is 12 residues long. The V end lost 2 bases, the J end lost 3 bases, and 6 bases lay between the germline ends. CDR3 sequence: CAWSPQTDTQYF. In DNA form, the CDR3 reads TGTGCCTGGAGTCCCCAGACAGATACGCAGTATTTT.

V is TRBV9 and J is TRBJ2-7; maybe TRBD1 (5 bases). The CDR3 has 16 amino acids. Germline CDR1 is SGDLS and CDR2 is YYNGEE. With 4 bases removed from V and 2 bases from J, the gap between germline ends came to 19 bases. DNA for the CDR3: TGTGCCAGCAGCCACGGTAGGGGTAACCCCACCTACGAGCAGTACTTC. Its translation: CASSHGRGNPTYEQYF.

Written as DNA, the CDR3 is TGTGCCAGCAGTGCAAGAAGCGGGAGAGCCTACGAGCAGTACTTC. Protein: CASSARSGRAYEQYF. This chain uses TRBV27 with TRBJ2-7; 8 bases match TRBD2. J lost 2 bases, V lost 5 bases, and 8 bases had no gene match. The CDR3 is 15 residues long. Germline V lookup: CDR1 MNHEY, CDR2 SMNVEV (reference sequence).

The chain is built from TRBV18 and TRBJ2-7; 13 bases match TRBD2. This CDR3 comprises 15 residues. Germline V gene sequence: CDR1 KGHSH, CDR2 LQKENI. V dropped 6 bases and J dropped 3; count of bases not matched to a gene: 5. CDR3 bases: TGTGCCAGCTCCTTAAGGACTAGCGGGGGCTACGAGCAGTACTTC. Residues: CASSLRTSGGYEQYF.

The chain uses TRBV6-1 and TRBJ2-5; TRBD2 agrees at 7 bases. The germline CDR1 and CDR2 sequences are MNHNS and SASEGT. With V trimmed by 2 bases and J by 5 bases, 5 bases remained unmatched. This CDR3 spans 14 amino acids. As DNA, the CDR3 is TGTGCCAGCAGTGAAACTTGGGGAGGGGAGACCCAGTACTTC. This gives the protein CASSETWGGETQYF.

This chain links TRBV2 with TRBJ2-7; 8 bases line up with TRBD1. CDR3 length equals 13 residues. The V gene's germline CDR1 is SNHLY and CDR2 FYNNEI. The V gene end was trimmed by 2 bases and the J gene end by 7 bases; junction bases not matched to a gene: 4. The CDR3 DNA reads as TGTGCCAGCAGTGAACGGACAGGGAATGAGCAGTACTTC. Translation: CASSERTGNEQYF.

This clone appeared a few times. V usage is TRBV4-1 and J usage is TRBJ1-5; 10 bases align to TRBD1. Germline V gives CDR1 MGHRA, CDR2 YSYEKL. The J segment lost 3 bases and the V segment lost 5 bases, leaving 7 bases of the junction unmatched. The CDR3 has 16 residues. The CDR3 DNA reads as TGCGCCAGCAGCGGCGGGACAGGGGCGTTCAATCAGCCCCAGCATTTT. It yields the protein CASSGGTGAFNQPQHF.

This clone was observed a single time. The chain has TRBV27 and TRBJ1-1; TRBD1 might be the D (5 bases). Per germline, CDR1 MNHEY and CDR2 SMNVEV (reference sequence). Between the trimmed V and J ends, which lost 2 bases and 1 base, there was a span of 11 bases. This CDR3 is 15 amino acids long. The CDR3 reads CASSLGGHPNTEAFF. The CDR3 DNA is TGTGCCAGCAGTTTAGGTGGACACCCGAACACTGAAGCTTTCTTT.

The chain carries TRBV5-1 and TRBJ1-2; possibly TRBD1 for D (5 bases). In germline, CDR1 is SGHRS, CDR2 YFSETQ. Trimming cost V 0 bases and J 5 bases, with 14 bases left between them. The CDR3 covers 15 residues. CDR3 sequence (DNA): TGCGCCAGCAGCTTGGGTTGGGGCAGGGTGTATGGCTACACCTTC. It yields the protein CASSLGWGRVYGYTF.

The chain couples TRBV2 to TRBJ2-1, with D tentatively TRBD1 (5 bases). The V end lost 3 bases, the J end lost 9 bases, and 15 bases lay between the germline ends. The CDR3 length is 14 residues. Germline CDR1 and CDR2: SNHLY and FYNNEI. CDR3 loop: CASSEIQGIGEQFF. CDR3 sequence (DNA): TGTGCCAGCAGTGAGATCCAGGGTATCGGTGAGCAGTTCTTC.

This clone came up a few times. This chain connects TRBV7-3 to TRBJ2-7; D gene uncertain. This CDR3 contains 13 residues. V shed 5 bases and J shed 7 bases, with 15 bases lying between them. Germline V gives CDR1 SGHTA, CDR2 FQGTGA. The CDR3 sequence is CASSETPSGEQYF. The CDR3 nucleotides are TGTGCCAGCAGCGAAACCCCGTCGGGTGAGCAGTACTTC.

The CDR3 loop reads CAIRAQTNTEAFF. The CDR3 bases are TGTGCCATCAGGGCACAGACGAACACTGAAGCTTTCTTT. The gene calls are TRBV2 and TRBJ1-1, with D tentatively TRBD1 (5 bases). Trimming removed 10 bases at V and 1 base at J, with 13 bases between. CDR3 length: 13 amino acids. CDR1 and CDR2 (germline): SNHLY, FYNNEI.

V gene TRBV23-1 combines with J gene TRBJ1-2, with unresolved D. TRBV23-1 belongs to the ORF category, with a function that is uncertain. V was clipped by 0 bases and J by 0 bases, with 11 bases between them. This CDR3 spans 16 amino acids. CDR3 DNA: TGCGCCAGCAGTCAATCGCCCAGGCCGACTAACTATGGCTACACCTTC. Translation: CASSQSPRPTNYGYTF.

The rearrangement joins TRBV9 to TRBJ2-3; perhaps TRBD1 as D (6 bases). Trimming removed 4 bases at V and 3 bases at J, with 18 bases between. Germline CDR1 is SGDLS and CDR2 is YYNGEE. The CDR3 has 16 residues. CDR3 nucleotides: TGTGCCAGCAGCATACATGCACAGGGTACGACAGATACGCAGTATTTT. As protein: CASSIHAQGTTDTQYF.

The chain carries TRBV6-6 and TRBJ2-7; perhaps TRBD2 as D (5 bases). The CDR3 runs 13 residues. Trimming took off 5 bases at V and 3 bases at J, with 11 bases between the two ends. Per germline, CDR1 MNHNY and CDR2 SVGAGI (reference sequence). CDR3 DNA: TGTGCCAGCAGTAAGAGAGGGAGCTACGAGCAGTACTTC. Protein product: CASSKRGSYEQYF.

This sequence joins TRBV6-5 and TRBJ2-1; D call uncertain. The CDR3 extends over 10 amino acids. V was clipped by 9 bases and J by 4 bases, with 4 bases between them. Germline-derived CDR1 and CDR2 are MNHEY and SVGAGI. The CDR3 DNA reads as TGTGCCAGTCTATACAATGAGCAGTTCTTC. The encoded protein is CASLYNEQFF.

The chain employs TRBV23-1 and TRBJ1-2; tentative D call: TRBD1 (6 bases). TRBV23-1 is identified as an open reading frame with a role that is uncertain. The CDR3 has 17 residues. With 1 base removed from V and 4 bases from J, the gap between germline ends came to 19 bases. DNA for the CDR3: TGCGCCAGCAGTCAATTTGGGGGGGCCCAGAACTCCTATGGCTACACCTTC. Translating it yields CASSQFGGAQNSYGYTF.

The chain combines TRBV28 with TRBJ1-2; D remains ambiguous. V was cut by 1 base and J by 6 bases, with 9 bases left in between. In germline, CDR1 is MDHEN, CDR2 SYDVKM. This CDR3 is built from 13 residues. The CDR3 bases are TGTGCCAGCAGTTTATACTACGGGGATGGCTACACCTTC. Encoded protein: CASSLYYGDGYTF.

The chain uses TRBV18 and TRBJ2-1; 15 bases agree with TRBD2. V trimming: 3 bases; J trimming: 9 bases; junction bases outside the gene matches: 12. Germline loops: CDR1 KGHSH, CDR2 LQKENI. The CDR3 contains 18 residues. CDR3 in DNA: TGTGCCAGCTCACCCCTCGGGACTAGCGGGAGGAGCGGGGGTGAGCAGTTCTTC. This codes for CASSPLGTSGRSGGEQFF.

The genes are TRBV5-5 and TRBJ1-4, with D perhaps matching TRBD1 (5 bases). This CDR3 has 14 residues. CDR1 is SGHKS and CDR2 is YYEKEE in the germline V gene (reference sequence). Trimming pared 0 bases from V and 7 bases from J, leaving 10 bases between. CDR3: CASSLAGFTEKLFF. The CDR3 DNA reads as TGTGCCAGCAGCTTGGCAGGGTTCACTGAAAAACTGTTTTTT. Full variable domain (outside the CDR3, taken from reference TRBV5-5 and TRBJ1-4): DAGVTQSPTHLIKTRGQQVTLRCSPISGHKSVSWYQQVLGQGPQFIFQYYEKEERGRGNFPDRFSARQFPNYSSELNVNALLLGDSALYLCASSLAGFTEKLFFGSGTQLSVL.

This clone was observed once. The V gene is TRBV6-6, the J gene TRBJ2-7; perhaps TRBD2 as D (5 bases). Germline assignment: CDR1 MNHNY and CDR2 SVGAGI (reference sequence). V was pared by 5 bases and J by 1 base, with 12 bases between. The CDR3 length is 14 residues. The CDR3: CASSTPTTSYEQYF. The CDR3 DNA follows: TGTGCCAGCAGTACCCCGACTACGTCCTACGAGCAGTACTTC.

This rearrangement joins TRBV5-1 to TRBJ1-1; 8 bases agree with TRBD1. Per the germline V gene, CDR1 is SGHRS and CDR2 is YFSETQ. With 3 bases clipped from V and 1 base from J, the junction kept 8 bases outside the gene matches. The length of the CDR3 is 16 residues. Here the CDR3 DNA reads TGCGCCAGCAGCTCCCGATCAGGGGGCGGGAACACTGAAGCTTTCTTT. Its translation: CASSSRSGGGNTEAFF.

The chain couples TRBV27 to TRBJ1-4; 7 bases align to TRBD1. This CDR3 contains 16 residues. The trim removed 4 bases at V and 0 bases at J, leaving 5 bases unmatched. The germline V gene encodes CDR1 MNHEY and CDR2 SMNVEV (reference sequence). CDR3 region: CASSSTGVATNEKLFF. CDR3 coding DNA: TGTGCCAGCAGTTCAACAGGGGTCGCAACTAATGAAAAACTGTTTTTT.

This CDR3 is CASSFGRQGAKYTGELFF. The DNA of the CDR3 is TGCGCCAGCAGCTTCGGACGACAGGGGGCCAAGTACACCGGGGAGCTGTTTTTT. This rearrangement joins TRBV5-1 to TRBJ2-2; 10 bases line up with TRBD1. This CDR3 is 18 amino acids long. Looked up from germline, CDR1 is SGHRS and CDR2 is YFSETQ. V trimming: 2 bases; J trimming: 3 bases; junction bases outside the gene matches: 10.

The chain uses TRBV9 and TRBJ1-2, with 8 positions matching TRBD1. J gave up 0 bases and V 2 bases, and 3 bases lay outside the gene matches. Germline V gene lookup returns CDR1 SGDLS and CDR2 YYNGEE. This CDR3 contains 15 residues. CDR3 nucleotides: TGTGCCAGCAGCGTCGGACAGGGAACTAACTATGGCTACACCTTC. It yields the protein CASSVGQGTNYGYTF.